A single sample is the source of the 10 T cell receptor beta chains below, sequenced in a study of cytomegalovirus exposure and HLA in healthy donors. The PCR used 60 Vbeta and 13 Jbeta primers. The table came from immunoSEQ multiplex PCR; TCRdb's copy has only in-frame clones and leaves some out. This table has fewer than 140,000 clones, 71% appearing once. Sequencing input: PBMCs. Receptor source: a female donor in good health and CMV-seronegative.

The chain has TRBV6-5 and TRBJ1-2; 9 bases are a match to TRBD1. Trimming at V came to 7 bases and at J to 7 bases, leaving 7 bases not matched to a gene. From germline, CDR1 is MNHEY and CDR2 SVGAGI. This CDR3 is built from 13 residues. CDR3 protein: CASTWGQGGGYTF. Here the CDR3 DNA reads TGTGCCAGCACGTGGGGACAGGGAGGTGGCTACACCTTC.

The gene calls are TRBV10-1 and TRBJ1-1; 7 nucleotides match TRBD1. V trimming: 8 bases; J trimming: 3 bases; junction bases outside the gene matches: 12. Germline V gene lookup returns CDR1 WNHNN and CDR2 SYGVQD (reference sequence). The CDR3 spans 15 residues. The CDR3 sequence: CASRREITGDTEAFF. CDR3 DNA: TGCGCCAGCCGTCGTGAGATCACAGGGGACACTGAAGCTTTCTTT.

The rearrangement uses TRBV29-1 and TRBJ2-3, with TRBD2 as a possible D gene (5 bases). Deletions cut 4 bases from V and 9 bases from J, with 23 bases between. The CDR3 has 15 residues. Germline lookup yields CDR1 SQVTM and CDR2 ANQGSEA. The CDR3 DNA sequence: TGCAGCGTTGGAAACTGCTCGCGGAGGTGGGGAACGCAGTATTTT. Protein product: CSVGNCSRRWGTQYF.

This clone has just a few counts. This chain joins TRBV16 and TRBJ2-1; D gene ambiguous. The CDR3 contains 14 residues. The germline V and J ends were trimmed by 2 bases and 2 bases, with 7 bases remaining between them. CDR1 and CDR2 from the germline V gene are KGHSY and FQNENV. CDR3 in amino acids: CASSQGQAYNEQFF. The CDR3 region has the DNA TGTGCCAGCAGCCAAGGGCAGGCCTACAATGAGCAGTTCTTC.

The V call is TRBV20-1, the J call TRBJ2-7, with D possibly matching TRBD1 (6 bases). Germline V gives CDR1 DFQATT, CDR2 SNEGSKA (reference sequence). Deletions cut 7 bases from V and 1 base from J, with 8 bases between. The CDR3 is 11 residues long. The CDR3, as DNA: TGCAGTGTGGGGGCTTCCTACGAGCAGTACTTC. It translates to CSVGASYEQYF.

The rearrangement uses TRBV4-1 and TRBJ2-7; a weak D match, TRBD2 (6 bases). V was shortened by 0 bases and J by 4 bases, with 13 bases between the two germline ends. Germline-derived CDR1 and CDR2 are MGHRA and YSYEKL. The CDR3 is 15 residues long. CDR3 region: CASSQEWTTGYEQYF. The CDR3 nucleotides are TGCGCCAGCAGCCAAGAATGGACTACGGGTTACGAGCAGTACTTC.

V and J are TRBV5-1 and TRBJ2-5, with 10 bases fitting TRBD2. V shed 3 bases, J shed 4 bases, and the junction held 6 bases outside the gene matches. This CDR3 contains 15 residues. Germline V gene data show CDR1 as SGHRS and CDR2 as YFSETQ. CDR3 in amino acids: CASSSLAGVGETQYF. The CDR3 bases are TGCGCCAGCAGCTCTCTAGCGGGAGTGGGAGAGACCCAGTACTTC.

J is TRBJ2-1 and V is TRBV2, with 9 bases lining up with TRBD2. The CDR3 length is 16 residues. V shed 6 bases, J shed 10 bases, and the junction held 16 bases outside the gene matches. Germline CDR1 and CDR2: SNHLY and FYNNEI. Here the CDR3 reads CASRRKMASGKSEQFF. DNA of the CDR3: TGTGCCAGCAGACGGAAGATGGCTAGCGGGAAGTCCGAGCAGTTCTTC.

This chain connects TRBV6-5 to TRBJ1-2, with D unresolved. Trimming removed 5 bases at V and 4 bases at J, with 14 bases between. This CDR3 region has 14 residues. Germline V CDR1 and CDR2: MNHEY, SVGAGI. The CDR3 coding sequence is TGTGCCAGCAGTCCTACCCGAGGAGTCTATGGCTACACCTTC. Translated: CASSPTRGVYGYTF.

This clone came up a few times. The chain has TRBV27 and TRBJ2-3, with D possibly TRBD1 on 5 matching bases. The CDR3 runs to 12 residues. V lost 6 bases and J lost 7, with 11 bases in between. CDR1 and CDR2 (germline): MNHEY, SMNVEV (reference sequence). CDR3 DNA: TGTGCCAGCAGCCCTGTGGGGCATACGCAGTATTTT. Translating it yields CASSPVGHTQYF.